The 12 T cell receptor beta chains presented below share a single source sample, sequenced in a study of early T cells in non-severe SARS-CoV-2 infection. TCRdb processed the 5' RACE reads anew with MiXCR; each CDR3 protein has one entry. The sample consists of around 60,000 distinct CDR3 sequences, about 17% of them appearing once. The sample in question was whole blood, obtained at baseline. All receptors come from an adult who was a healthcare worker with PCR-confirmed SARS-CoV-2 infection or an uninfected control (not recorded which).

This clonotype was detected a few times. V usage is TRBV2 and J usage is TRBJ1-3, with TRBD1 as a possible D gene (6 bases). In germline, CDR1 is SNHLY, CDR2 FYNNEI. The CDR3 has 15 residues. Trimming cost V 1 base and J 5 bases, with 12 bases left between them. The DNA for the CDR3 is TGTGCCAGCAGTGAAGACGGGGGCTCACGAAACACCATATATTTT. It encodes CASSEDGGSRNTIYF. Variable domain in full (rest from reference TRBV2 and TRBJ1-3): EPEVTQTPSHQVTQMGQEVILRCVPISNHLYFYWYRQILGQKVEFLVSFYNNEISEKSEIFDDQFSVERPDGSNFTLKIRSTKLEDSAMYFCASSEDGGSRNTIYFGEGSWLTVV.

The CDR3 is CASSLASGRTIYEQYF. Here the CDR3 DNA reads TGTGCCAGCAGCTTAGCCAGCGGGAGGACGATCTACGAGCAGTACTTC. The chain couples TRBV7-2 to TRBJ2-7; TRBD2 aligns across 9 bases. The CDR3 runs 16 residues. Per germline, CDR1 SGHTA and CDR2 FQGNSA. Trimming at V came to 0 bases and at J to 3 bases, leaving 6 bases not matched to a gene. Full variable domain (outside the CDR3, taken from reference TRBV7-2 and TRBJ2-7): GAGVSQSPSNKVTEKGKDVELRCDPISGHTALYWYRQSLGQGLEFLIYFQGNSAPDKSGLPSDRFSAERTGGSVSTLTIQRTQQEDSAVYLCASSLASGRTIYEQYFGPGTRLTVT.

This clonotype was observed a handful of times. The rearrangement uses TRBV25-1 and TRBJ1-6; D might be TRBD1 (5 bases). This CDR3 contains 17 residues. V was trimmed by 1 base and J by 8 bases, leaving 18 bases between them. Looked up from germline, CDR1 is MGHDK and CDR2 is SYGVNS. Written as DNA, the CDR3 is TGTGCCAGCAGTGAATCCTTTGGGGACCGTGCCCATTCACCCCTCCACTTT. It specifies CASSESFGDRAHSPLHF.

This clonotype has a handful of counts. The genes are TRBV20-1 and TRBJ1-1; tentative D call: TRBD1 (6 bases). V dropped 6 bases and J dropped 0 bases, with 14 bases sitting between them. This CDR3 is built from 14 residues. Germline V gives CDR1 DFQATT, CDR2 SNEGSKA (reference sequence). The CDR3 DNA follows: TGCAGTGCCCCGACAGGCAAAATGAACACTGAAGCTTTCTTT. The encoded protein is CSAPTGKMNTEAFF.

This clonotype turned up a few times. In DNA form, the CDR3 reads TGTGCCAGCAGTTTCGGTGACAGCGTAACAGATACGCAGTATTTT. It encodes CASSFGDSVTDTQYF. V is TRBV12-3 or TRBV12-4 and J is TRBJ2-3; D might be TRBD1 (5 bases). The CDR3 contains 15 residues. The V gene lost 3 bases and the J gene lost 3 bases, with 13 bases spanning the gap.

A few counts support this clonotype. The rearrangement links TRBV4-3 to TRBJ2-5; 7 bases align to TRBD2. V shed 1 base and J 4 bases; nucleotides not matched to a gene: 15. Per the germline V gene, CDR1 is LGHNA and CDR2 is YSLEER. The CDR3 runs 18 residues. The chain's CDR3 is CASSQGSGGRLFGETQYF. CDR3 nucleotides: TGCGCCAGCAGCCAAGGCTCCGGGGGGAGGTTGTTCGGAGAGACCCAGTACTTC.

This clonotype was found many times. The chain employs TRBV14 and TRBJ2-5; 9 bases line up with TRBD2. Germline V gene lookup returns CDR1 SGHDN and CDR2 FVKESK. The V gene end was trimmed by 8 bases and the J gene end by 3 bases; junction bases not matched to a gene: 10. CDR3 length: 15 residues. The CDR3 coding sequence is TGTGCCAGCGGAGAGACTAGCGGAGGCGAAGAGACCCAGTACTTC. This encodes CASGETSGGEETQYF.

The chain employs TRBV14 and TRBJ1-6, with D uncertain. The CDR3 spans 14 residues. Germline V CDR1 and CDR2: SGHDN, FVKESK. Trimming removed 3 bases at V and 9 bases at J, with 12 bases between. In DNA form, the CDR3 reads TGTGCCAGCAGCCAGGTGGCCATGGTTTCACCCCTCCACTTT. Protein: CASSQVAMVSPLHF.

This chain uses TRBV12-3 or TRBV12-4 with TRBJ1-2; D possibly corresponds to TRBD1 (6 bases). The CDR3 has 13 amino acids. V gave up 4 bases and J gave up 6 bases, with 12 bases separating them. CDR3 in amino acids: CASSSGQYDGYTF. DNA of the CDR3: TGTGCCAGCAGTTCGGGACAATACGATGGCTACACCTTC.

The chain links TRBV29-1 to TRBJ2-3, with D tentatively TRBD2 (5 bases). This CDR3 contains 14 residues. The germline CDR1 and CDR2 sequences are SQVTM and ANQGSEA. Trimming removed 7 bases from V and 2 bases from J, with 16 bases in between. DNA for the CDR3: TGCAGCGGAAGAGCCGGAGGCACCACAGATACGCAGTATTTT. Translating it yields CSGRAGGTTDTQYF.

A few counts support this clonotype. V gene TRBV6-5 combines with J gene TRBJ2-5; TRBD2 aligns across 12 bases. Germline V gene sequence: CDR1 MNHEY, CDR2 SVGAGI. The CDR3 has 15 amino acids. V was clipped by 6 bases and J by 5 bases; unmatched bases: 7. This CDR3 reads CASSPGLAGRETQYF. The DNA of the CDR3 is TGTGCCAGCAGCCCAGGACTAGCGGGAAGGGAGACCCAGTACTTC.

This chain uses TRBV7-9 with TRBJ2-6; 8 bases line up with TRBD1. The ends lost 5 bases at V and 2 bases at J; junction bases unmatched: 5. CDR3 length equals 16 residues. The germline CDR1 and CDR2 sequences are SEHNR and FQNEAQ (reference sequence). Written as DNA, the CDR3 is TGTGCCAGCAGCCCCAGGACAGGGACTGGGGCCAACGTCCTGACTTTC. This encodes CASSPRTGTGANVLTF.